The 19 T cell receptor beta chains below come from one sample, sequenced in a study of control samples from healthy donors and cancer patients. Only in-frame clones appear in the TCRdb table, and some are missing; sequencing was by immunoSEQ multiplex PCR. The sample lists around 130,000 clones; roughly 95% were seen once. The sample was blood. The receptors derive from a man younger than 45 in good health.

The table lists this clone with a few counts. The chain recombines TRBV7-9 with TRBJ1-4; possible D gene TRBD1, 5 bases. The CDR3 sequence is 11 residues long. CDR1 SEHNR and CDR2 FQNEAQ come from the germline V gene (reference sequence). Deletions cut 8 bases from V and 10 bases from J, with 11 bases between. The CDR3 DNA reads TGTGCCAGCCCCAAGGGACGAAAACTGTTTTTT. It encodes CASPKGRKLFF.

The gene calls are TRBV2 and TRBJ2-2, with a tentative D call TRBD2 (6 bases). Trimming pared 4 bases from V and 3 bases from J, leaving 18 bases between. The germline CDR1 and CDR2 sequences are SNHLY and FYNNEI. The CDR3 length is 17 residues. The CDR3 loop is CASSVPGAGLYTGELFF. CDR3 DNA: TGTGCCAGCAGTGTCCCCGGGGCGGGACTGTACACCGGGGAGCTGTTTTTT.

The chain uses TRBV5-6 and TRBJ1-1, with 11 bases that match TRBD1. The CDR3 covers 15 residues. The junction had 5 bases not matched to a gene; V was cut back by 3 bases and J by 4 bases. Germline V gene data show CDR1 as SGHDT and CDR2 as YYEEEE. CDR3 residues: CASSYRTGGSTEAFF. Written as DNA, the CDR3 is TGTGCCAGCAGCTATCGGACAGGGGGCTCCACTGAAGCTTTCTTT.

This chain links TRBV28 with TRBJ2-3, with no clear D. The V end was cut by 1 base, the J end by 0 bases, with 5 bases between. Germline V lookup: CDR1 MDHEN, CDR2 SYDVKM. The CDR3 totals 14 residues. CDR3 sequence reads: CASSLLRSTDTQYF. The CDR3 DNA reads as TGTGCCAGCAGTTTATTGCGTAGCACAGATACGCAGTATTTT.

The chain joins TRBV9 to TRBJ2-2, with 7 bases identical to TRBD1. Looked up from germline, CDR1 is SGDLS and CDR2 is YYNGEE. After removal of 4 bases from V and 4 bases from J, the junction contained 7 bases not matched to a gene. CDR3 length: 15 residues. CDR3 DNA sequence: TGTGCCAGCAGCCATGGGACAGCTTTCACCGGGGAGCTGTTTTTT. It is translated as CASSHGTAFTGELFF.

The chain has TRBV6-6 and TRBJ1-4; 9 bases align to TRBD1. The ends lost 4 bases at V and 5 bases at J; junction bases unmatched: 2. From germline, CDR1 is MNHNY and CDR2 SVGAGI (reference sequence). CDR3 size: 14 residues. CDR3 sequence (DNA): TGTGCCAGCAGTTTAGACAGGGGGAATGAAAAACTGTTTTTT. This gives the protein CASSLDRGNEKLFF.

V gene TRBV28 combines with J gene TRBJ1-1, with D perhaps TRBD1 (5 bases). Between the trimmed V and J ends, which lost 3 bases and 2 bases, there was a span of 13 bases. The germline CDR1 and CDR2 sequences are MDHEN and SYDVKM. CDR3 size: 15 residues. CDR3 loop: CASSFQGRGNTEAFF. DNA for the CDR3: TGTGCCAGCAGTTTCCAGGGACGGGGAAACACTGAAGCTTTCTTT.

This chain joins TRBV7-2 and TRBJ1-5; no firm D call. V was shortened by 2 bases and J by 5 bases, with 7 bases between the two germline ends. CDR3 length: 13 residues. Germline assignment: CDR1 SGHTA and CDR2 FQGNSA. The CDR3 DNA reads TGTGCCAGCAGCTTAAGGGATGATCAGCCCCAGCATTTT. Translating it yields CASSLRDDQPQHF.

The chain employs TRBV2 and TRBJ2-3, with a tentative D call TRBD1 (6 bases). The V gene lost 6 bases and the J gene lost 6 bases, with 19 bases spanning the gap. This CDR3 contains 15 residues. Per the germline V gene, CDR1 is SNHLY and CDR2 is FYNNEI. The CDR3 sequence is CASRKGDTQGDTQYF. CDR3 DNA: TGTGCCAGCAGGAAAGGGGACACCCAGGGGGATACGCAGTATTTT.

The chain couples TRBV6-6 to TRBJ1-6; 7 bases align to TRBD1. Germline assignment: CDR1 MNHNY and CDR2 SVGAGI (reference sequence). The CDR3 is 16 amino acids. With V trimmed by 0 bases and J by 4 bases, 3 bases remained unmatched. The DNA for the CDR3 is TGTGCCAGCAGTTACTCGCCGACAGGGTATAATTCACCCCTCCACTTT. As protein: CASSYSPTGYNSPLHF.

The CDR3 DNA reads as TGTGCCAGCAGCGCCCAACCGGGACAGGGTATAAGTGGCTACACCTTC. Its protein product is CASSAQPGQGISGYTF. This chain uses TRBV9 with TRBJ1-2; 9 nucleotides agree with TRBD1. The CDR3 covers 16 residues. The germline CDR1 and CDR2 sequences are SGDLS and YYNGEE. J lost 7 bases, V lost 3 bases, and 13 bases had no gene match.

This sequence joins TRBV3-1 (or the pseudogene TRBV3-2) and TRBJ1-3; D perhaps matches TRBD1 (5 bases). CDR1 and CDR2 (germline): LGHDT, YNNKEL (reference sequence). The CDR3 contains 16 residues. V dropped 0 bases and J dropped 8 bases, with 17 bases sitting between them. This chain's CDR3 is CASSQESGTLGYTIYF. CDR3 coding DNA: TGTGCCAGCAGCCAAGAGAGTGGGACGTTGGGATACACCATATATTTT.

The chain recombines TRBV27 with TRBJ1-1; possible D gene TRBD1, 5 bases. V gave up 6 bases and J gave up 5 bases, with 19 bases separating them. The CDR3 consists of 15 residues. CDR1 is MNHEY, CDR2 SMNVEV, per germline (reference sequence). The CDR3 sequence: CASSSPTQGRTEAFF. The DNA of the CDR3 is TGTGCCAGCAGCTCACCGACGCAGGGAAGGACTGAAGCTTTCTTT.

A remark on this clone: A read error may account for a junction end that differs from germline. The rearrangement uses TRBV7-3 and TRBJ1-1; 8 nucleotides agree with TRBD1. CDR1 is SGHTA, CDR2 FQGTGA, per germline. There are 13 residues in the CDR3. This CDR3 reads CASSLIGQGATTF. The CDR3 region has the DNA TGTGCCAGCAGCTTAATAGGCCAGGGGGCCACGACCTTT.

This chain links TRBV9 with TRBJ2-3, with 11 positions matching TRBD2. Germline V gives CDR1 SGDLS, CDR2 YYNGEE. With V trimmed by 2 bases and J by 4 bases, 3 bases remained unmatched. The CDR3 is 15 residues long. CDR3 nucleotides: TGTGCCAGCAGCGTTAGCGGGGGGGCCCCAGATACGCAGTATTTT. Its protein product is CASSVSGGAPDTQYF. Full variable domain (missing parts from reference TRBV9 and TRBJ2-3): DSGVTQTPKHLITATGQRVTLRCSPRSGDLSVYWYQQSLDQGLQFLIQYYNGEERAKGNILERFSAQQFPDLHSELNLSSLELGDSALYFCASSVSGGAPDTQYFGPGTRLTVL.

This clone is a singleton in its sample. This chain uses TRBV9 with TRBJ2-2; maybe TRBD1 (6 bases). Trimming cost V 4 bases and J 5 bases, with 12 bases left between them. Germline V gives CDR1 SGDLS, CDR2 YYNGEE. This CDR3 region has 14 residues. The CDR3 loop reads CASSPQGRTGELFF. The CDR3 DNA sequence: TGTGCCAGCAGCCCCCAGGGGCGAACCGGGGAGCTGTTTTTT. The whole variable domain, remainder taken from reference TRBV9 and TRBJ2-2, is DSGVTQTPKHLITATGQRVTLRCSPRSGDLSVYWYQQSLDQGLQFLIQYYNGEERAKGNILERFSAQQFPDLHSELNLSSLELGDSALYFCASSPQGRTGELFFGEGSRLTVL.

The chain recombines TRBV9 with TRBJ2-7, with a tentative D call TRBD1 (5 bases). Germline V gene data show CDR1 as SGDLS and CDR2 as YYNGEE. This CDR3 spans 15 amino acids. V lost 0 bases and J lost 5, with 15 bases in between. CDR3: CASSVGDGRVNEQYF. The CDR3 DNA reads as TGTGCCAGCAGCGTAGGAGATGGCAGGGTCAACGAGCAGTACTTC.

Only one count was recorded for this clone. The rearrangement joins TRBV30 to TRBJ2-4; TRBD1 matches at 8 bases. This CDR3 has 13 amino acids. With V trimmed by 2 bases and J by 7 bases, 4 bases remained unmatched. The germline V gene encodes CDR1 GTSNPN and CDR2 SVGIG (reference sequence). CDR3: CAWSQGQGNIQYF. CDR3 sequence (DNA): TGTGCCTGGAGTCAAGGACAGGGTAACATTCAGTACTTC.

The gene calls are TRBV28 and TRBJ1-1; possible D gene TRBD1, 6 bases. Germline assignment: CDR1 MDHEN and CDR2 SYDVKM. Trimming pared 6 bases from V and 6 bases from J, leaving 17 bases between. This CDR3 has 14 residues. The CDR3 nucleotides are TGTGCCAGCAGCTCCAATTACAGGGCCCCTGAAGCTTTCTTT. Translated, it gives CASSSNYRAPEAFF.